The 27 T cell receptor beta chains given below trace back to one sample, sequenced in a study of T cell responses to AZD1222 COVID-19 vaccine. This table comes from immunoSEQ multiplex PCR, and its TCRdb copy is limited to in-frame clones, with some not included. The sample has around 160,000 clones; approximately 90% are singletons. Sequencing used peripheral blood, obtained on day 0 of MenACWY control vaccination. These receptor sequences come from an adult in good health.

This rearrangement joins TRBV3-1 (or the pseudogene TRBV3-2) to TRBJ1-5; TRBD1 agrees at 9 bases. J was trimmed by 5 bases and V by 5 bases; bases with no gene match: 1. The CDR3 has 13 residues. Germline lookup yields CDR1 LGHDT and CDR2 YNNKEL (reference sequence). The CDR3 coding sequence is TGTGCCAGCAGCTGGGACAGGGATCAGCCCCAGCATTTT. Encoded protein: CASSWDRDQPQHF.

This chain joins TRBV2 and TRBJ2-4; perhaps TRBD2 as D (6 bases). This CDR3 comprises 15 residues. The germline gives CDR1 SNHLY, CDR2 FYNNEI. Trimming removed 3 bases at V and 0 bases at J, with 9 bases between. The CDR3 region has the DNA TGTGCCAGCAGTGAGTCGCGGGGAGCCAAAAACATTCAGTACTTC. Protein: CASSESRGAKNIQYF.

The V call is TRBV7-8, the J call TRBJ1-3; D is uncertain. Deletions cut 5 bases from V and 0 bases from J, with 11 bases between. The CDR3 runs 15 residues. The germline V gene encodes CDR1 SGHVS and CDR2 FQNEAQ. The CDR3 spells CASSVKGASGNTIYF. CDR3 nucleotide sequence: TGTGCCAGCAGCGTAAAAGGAGCCTCTGGAAACACCATATATTTT. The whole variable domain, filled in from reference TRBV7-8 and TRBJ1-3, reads GAGVSQSPRYKVAKRGQDVALRCDPISGHVSLFWYQQALGQGPEFLTYFQNEAQLDKSGLPSDRFFAERPEGSVSTLKIQRTQQEDSAVYLCASSVKGASGNTIYFGEGSWLTVV.

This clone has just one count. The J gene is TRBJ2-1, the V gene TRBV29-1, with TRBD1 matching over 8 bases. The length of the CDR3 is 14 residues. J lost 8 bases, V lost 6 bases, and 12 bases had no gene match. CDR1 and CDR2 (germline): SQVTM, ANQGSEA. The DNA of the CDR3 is TGCAGCGTCCCCCAAACGGCCAGGGGGCATGAGCAGTTCTTC. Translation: CSVPQTARGHEQFF.

DNA of the CDR3: TGTGCCAGCAGCTTAGCCGACAGAGCCACTGAAGCTTTCTTT. It specifies CASSLADRATEAFF. The chain employs TRBV11-2 and TRBJ1-1; possibly TRBD1 for D (5 bases). Germline loops: CDR1 SGHAT, CDR2 FQNNGV. The CDR3 has 14 residues. Trimming shortened V by 1 base and J by 4 bases, and 10 bases separated the two germline ends.

This CDR3 reads CASRPRFLGDSSYNSPLHF. The CDR3 region has the DNA TGTGCCAGCAGACCCCGGTTTTTGGGGGACAGCTCCTATAATTCACCCCTCCACTTT. The rearrangement links TRBV3-1 (or the pseudogene TRBV3-2) to TRBJ1-6; TRBD1 aligns across 7 bases. Germline CDR1 reads LGHDT; CDR2 reads YNNKEL (reference sequence). J gave up 0 bases and V 6 bases, and 14 bases lay outside the gene matches. The CDR3 spans 19 residues.

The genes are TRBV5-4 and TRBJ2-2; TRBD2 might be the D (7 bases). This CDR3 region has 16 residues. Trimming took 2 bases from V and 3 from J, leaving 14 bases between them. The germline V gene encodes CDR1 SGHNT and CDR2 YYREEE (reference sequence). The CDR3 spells CASSFPGGAYTGELFF. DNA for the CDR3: TGTGCCAGCAGCTTTCCGGGGGGCGCTTACACCGGGGAGCTGTTTTTT.

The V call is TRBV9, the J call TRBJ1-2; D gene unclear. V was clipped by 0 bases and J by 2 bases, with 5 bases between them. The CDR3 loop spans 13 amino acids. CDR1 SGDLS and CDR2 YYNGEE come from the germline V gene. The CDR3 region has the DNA TGTGCCAGCAGCGTAGTACAGAACTATGGCTACACCTTC. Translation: CASSVVQNYGYTF. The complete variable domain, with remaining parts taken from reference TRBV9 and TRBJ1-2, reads DSGVTQTPKHLITATGQRVTLRCSPRSGDLSVYWYQQSLDQGLQFLIQYYNGEERAKGNILERFSAQQFPDLHSELNLSSLELGDSALYFCASSVVQNYGYTFGSGTRLTVV.

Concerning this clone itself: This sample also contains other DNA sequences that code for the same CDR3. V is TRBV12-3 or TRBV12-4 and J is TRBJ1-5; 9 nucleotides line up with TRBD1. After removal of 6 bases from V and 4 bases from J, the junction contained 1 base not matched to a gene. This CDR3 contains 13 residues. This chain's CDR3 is CASRGTGNQPQHF. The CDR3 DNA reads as TGTGCCAGCAGGGGGACAGGGAATCAGCCCCAGCATTTT.

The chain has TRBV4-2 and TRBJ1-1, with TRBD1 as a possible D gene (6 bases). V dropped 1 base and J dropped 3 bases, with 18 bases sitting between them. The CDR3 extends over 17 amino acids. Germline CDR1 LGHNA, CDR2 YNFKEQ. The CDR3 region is CASSQARHREVDTEAFF. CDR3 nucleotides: TGTGCCAGCAGCCAAGCGAGGCACAGGGAGGTTGACACTGAAGCTTTCTTT.

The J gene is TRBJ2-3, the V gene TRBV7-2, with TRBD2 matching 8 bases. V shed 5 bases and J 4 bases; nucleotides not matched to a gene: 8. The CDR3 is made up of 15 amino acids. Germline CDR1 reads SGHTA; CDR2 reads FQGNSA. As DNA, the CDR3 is TGTGCCAGCAGCCCCCGGAGGACTAGCCCAGATACGCAGTATTTT. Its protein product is CASSPRRTSPDTQYF.

CDR3 sequence reads: CASSPLVGGRPNTEAFF. The CDR3 DNA follows: TGTGCCAGCTCACCACTGGTAGGTGGCAGGCCGAACACTGAAGCTTTCTTT. The V call is TRBV18, the J call TRBJ1-1; D is unresolved. Trimming took off 1 base at V and 1 base at J, with 16 bases between the two ends. The CDR3 is made up of 17 amino acids. The germline V gene has CDR1 KGHSH and CDR2 LQKENI.

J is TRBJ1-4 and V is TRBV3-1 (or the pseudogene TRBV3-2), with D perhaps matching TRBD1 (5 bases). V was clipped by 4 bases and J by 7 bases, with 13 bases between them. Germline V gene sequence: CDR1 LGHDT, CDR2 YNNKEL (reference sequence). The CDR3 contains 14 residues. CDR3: CASSPLGGAEKLFF. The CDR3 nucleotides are TGTGCCAGCAGCCCCCTGGGAGGGGCTGAAAAACTGTTTTTT.

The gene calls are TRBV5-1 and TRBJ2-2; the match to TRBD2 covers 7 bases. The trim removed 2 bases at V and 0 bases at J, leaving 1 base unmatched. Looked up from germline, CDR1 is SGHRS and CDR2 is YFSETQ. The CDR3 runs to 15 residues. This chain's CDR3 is CASSFLAANTGELFF. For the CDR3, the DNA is TGCGCCAGCAGCTTCCTAGCGGCGAACACCGGGGAGCTGTTTTTT.

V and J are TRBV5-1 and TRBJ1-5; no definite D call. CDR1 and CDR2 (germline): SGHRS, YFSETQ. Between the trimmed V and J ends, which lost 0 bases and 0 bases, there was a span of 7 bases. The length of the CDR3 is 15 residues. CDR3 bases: TGCGCCAGCAGCTTGGGAACCTATAGCAATCAGCCCCAGCATTTT. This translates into CASSLGTYSNQPQHF.

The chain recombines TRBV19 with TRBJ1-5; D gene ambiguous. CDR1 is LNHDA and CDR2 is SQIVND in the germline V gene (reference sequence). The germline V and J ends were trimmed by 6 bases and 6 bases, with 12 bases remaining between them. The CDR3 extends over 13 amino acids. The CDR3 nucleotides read TGTGCCAGTAGACAGAATGGCGGTCAGCCCCAGCATTTT. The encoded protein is CASRQNGGQPQHF.

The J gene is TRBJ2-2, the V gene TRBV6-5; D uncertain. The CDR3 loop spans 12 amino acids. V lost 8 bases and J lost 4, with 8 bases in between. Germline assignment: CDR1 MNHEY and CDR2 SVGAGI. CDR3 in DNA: TGTGCCAGCTGCAGGCCCACCGGGGAGCTGTTTTTT. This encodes CASCRPTGELFF.

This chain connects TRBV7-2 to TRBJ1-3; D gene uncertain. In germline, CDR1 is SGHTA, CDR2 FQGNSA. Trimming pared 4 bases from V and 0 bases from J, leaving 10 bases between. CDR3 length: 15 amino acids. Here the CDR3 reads CASSSSSRSGNTIYF. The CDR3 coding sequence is TGTGCCAGCAGCTCGAGCAGCCGCTCTGGAAACACCATATATTTT.

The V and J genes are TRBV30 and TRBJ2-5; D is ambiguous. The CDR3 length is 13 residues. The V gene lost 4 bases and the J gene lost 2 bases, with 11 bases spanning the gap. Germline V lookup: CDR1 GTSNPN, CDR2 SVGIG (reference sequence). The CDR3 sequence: CAWNYLPQETQYF. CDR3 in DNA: TGTGCCTGGAATTATCTCCCGCAAGAGACCCAGTACTTC.

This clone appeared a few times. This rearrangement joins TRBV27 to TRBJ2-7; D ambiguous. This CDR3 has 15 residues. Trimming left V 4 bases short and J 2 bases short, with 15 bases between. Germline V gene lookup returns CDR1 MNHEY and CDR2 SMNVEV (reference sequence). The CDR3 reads CASSSSKEFAYEQYF. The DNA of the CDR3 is TGTGCCAGCAGTTCCTCTAAGGAATTTGCCTACGAGCAGTACTTC.

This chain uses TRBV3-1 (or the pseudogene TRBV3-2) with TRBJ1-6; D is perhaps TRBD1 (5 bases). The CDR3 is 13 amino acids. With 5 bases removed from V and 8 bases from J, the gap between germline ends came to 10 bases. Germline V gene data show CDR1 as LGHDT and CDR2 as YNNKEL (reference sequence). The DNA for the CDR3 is TGTGCCAGCAGCAAGGGGACGGATTCACCCCTCCACTTT. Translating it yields CASSKGTDSPLHF.

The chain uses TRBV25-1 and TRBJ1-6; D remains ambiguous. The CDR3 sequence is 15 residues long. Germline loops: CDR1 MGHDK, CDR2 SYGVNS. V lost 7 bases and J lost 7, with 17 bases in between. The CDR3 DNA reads TGTGCCAGCAAAGACGGGTCCTCCATGAATTCACCCCTCCACTTT. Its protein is CASKDGSSMNSPLHF.

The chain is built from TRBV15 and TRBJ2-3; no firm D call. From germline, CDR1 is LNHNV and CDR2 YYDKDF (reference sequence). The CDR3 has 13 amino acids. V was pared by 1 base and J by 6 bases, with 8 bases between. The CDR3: CATSRAEFDTQYF. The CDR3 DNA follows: TGTGCCACCAGCAGAGCAGAGTTCGATACGCAGTATTTT. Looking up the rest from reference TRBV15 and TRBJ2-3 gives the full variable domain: DAMVIQNPRYQVTQFGKPVTLSCSQTLNHNVMYWYQQKSSQAPKLLFHYYDKDFNNEADTPDNFQSRRPNTSFCFLDIRSPGLGDTAMYLCATSRAEFDTQYFGPGTRLTVL.

The CDR3 protein is CASSFGGNQPQHF. CDR3 bases: TGTGCCAGCAGTTTTGGTGGAAATCAGCCCCAGCATTTT. The chain links TRBV27 to TRBJ1-5; D unresolved. Trimming took off 3 bases at V and 4 bases at J, with 7 bases between the two ends. Looked up from germline, CDR1 is MNHEY and CDR2 is SMNVEV (reference sequence). This CDR3 has 13 amino acids.

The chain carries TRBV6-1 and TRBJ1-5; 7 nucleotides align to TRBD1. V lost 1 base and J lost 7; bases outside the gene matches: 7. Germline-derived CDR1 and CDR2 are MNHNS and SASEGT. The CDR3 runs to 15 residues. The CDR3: CASSEGAGGGQPQHF. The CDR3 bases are TGTGCCAGCAGTGAAGGGGCAGGGGGAGGGCAGCCCCAGCATTTT.

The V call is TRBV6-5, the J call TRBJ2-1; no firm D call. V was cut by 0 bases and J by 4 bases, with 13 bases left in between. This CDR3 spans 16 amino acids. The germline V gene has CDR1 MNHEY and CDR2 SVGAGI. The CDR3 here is CASSYSAGLGYNEQFF. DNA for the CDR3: TGTGCCAGCAGTTACTCAGCAGGATTGGGGTACAATGAGCAGTTCTTC.

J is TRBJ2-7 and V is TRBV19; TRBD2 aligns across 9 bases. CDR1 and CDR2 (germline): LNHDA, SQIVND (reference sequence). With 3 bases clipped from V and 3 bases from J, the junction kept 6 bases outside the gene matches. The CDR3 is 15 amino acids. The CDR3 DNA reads TGTGCCAGTAGTATGGCTAGCGGGACGTTCTACGAGCAGTACTTC. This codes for CASSMASGTFYEQYF.